This TCR beta chain was profiled in a study of CD8 T cells in Susac syndrome. An amount of RNA that ranged from roughly 0.5 to 1 ug was reverse transcribed with random hexamers. MiXCR was run by TCRdb on the immunoSEQ multiplex PCR reads, yielding one entry per CDR3 protein. The sample has about 120,000 distinct CDR3 sequences; 85% to 95% are singletons. The CDR3 extends over 13 amino acids. V lost 5 bases to trimming and J lost 12 bases, with 16 bases between them. CDR1 is SGHAT, CDR2 FQNNGV, per germline. Sample: CD8+ T cells from PBMCs. The sequence was collected from a human donor with Susac syndrome. This chain links TRBV11-2 with TRBJ1-4; possibly TRBD1 for D (5 bases). CDR3 bases: TGTGCCAGCAGCCTAGTCTTGGGGGTAGAACTGTTTTTT. Translating gives CASSLVLGVELFF.